The 20 T cell receptor beta chains below come from one sample, sequenced in a study of shared clonotypes between healthy human individuals. The protocol was immunoSEQ multiplex PCR, while the TCRdb copy is restricted to in-frame clones and leaves out a portion. In the table there are about 1.1 million clones, 70% to 80% of which are singletons. Sequencing was carried out using memory CD4+ T cells from PBMCs. This sample's subset: CD45RA-negative fraction. All receptors derive from a man between 18 and 35 years old in good health. Some clones in this sample may be carry-over from other donors' samples.

The rearrangement uses TRBV5-1 and TRBJ2-2; TRBD2 might be the D (5 bases). Trimming removed 7 bases from V and 1 base from J, with 8 bases in between. In germline, CDR1 is SGHRS, CDR2 YFSETQ. The CDR3 sequence is 13 residues long. In nucleotides, the CDR3 is TGCGCCAGCCGCGAGGGGAACACCGGGGAGCTGTTTTTT. It specifies CASREGNTGELFF.

The rearrangement joins TRBV21-1 to TRBJ2-7; TRBD2 is taken as the D call from the table, unchecked against the DNA. TRBV21-1 is designated a pseudogene. CDR3 size: 17 residues. CDR3 sequence: CASSKPRPSASTYEQYF. CDR3 nucleotide sequence: TGTGCCAGCAGCAAGCCTCGCCCTAGCGCCTCAACCTACGAGCAGTACTTC.

In this sample, this clone turned up many times. The gene calls are TRBV5-8 and TRBJ2-7, with 11 bases fitting TRBD1. The V and J ends lost 4 bases and 2 bases, in that order; junction bases with no gene match: 5. The CDR3 runs to 15 residues. The germline V gene encodes CDR1 SGHTS and CDR2 YDEGEE. This chain's CDR3 is CASSRGQGAAYEQYF. Written as DNA, the CDR3 is TGTGCCAGCAGCCGTGGACAGGGGGCTGCCTACGAGCAGTACTTC.

The V gene is TRBV5-1, the J gene TRBJ2-1; 9 nucleotides line up with TRBD2. Germline V CDR1 and CDR2: SGHRS, YFSETQ. CDR3 length: 16 amino acids. V was clipped by 1 base and J by 10 bases; unmatched bases: 12. CDR3 sequence: CASSLNIAGAVGEQFF. CDR3 bases: TGCGCCAGCAGCTTGAATATAGCGGGAGCGGTTGGGGAGCAGTTCTTC.

This clone was seen just once. The V and J genes are TRBV30 and TRBJ2-5; D may be TRBD2 (7 bases). Trimming shortened V by 5 bases and J by 5 bases, and 18 bases separated the two germline ends. The CDR3 covers 14 residues. The germline V gene has CDR1 GTSNPN and CDR2 SVGIG (reference sequence). This chain's CDR3 is CAWGGQGGVETQYF. The CDR3 DNA sequence: TGTGCCTGGGGTGGACAAGGGGGGGTGGAGACCCAGTACTTC.

The chain has TRBV6-1 and TRBJ2-7; D may be TRBD1 or TRBD2 (5 bases each). Germline values: CDR1 MNHNS, CDR2 SASEGT. The CDR3 is 13 residues long. The V end lost 7 bases, the J end lost 3 bases, and 13 bases lay between the germline ends. For the CDR3, the DNA is TGTGCCAGCAAGTGGGACGGGTACTACGAGCAGTACTTC. Its protein is CASKWDGYYEQYF.

The CDR3 region has the DNA TGCAGCGTTGAACGGGAGGATCCTCTTTGGCAAGAGACCCAGTACTTC. Its protein product is CSVEREDPLWQETQYF. The rearrangement links TRBV29-1 to TRBJ2-5; 7 nucleotides align to TRBD2. With 2 bases clipped from V and 2 bases from J, the junction kept 11 bases outside the gene matches. Per germline, CDR1 SQVTM and CDR2 ANQGSEA. The CDR3 is 16 amino acids.

This chain links TRBV2 with TRBJ2-1, with 9 bases identical to TRBD2. Germline assignment: CDR1 SNHLY and CDR2 FYNNEI. The length of the CDR3 is 13 residues. The V gene end was trimmed by 4 bases and the J gene end by 12 bases; junction bases not matched to a gene: 7. The CDR3 loop is CASSGLAGVGQFF. The CDR3 bases are TGTGCCAGCAGTGGTTTAGCGGGAGTAGGGCAGTTCTTC.

Written as DNA, the CDR3 is TGTGCCATCAGTGGGGACAGGGCCCACGAGCAGTACTTC. Translating it yields CAISGDRAHEQYF. The rearrangement uses TRBV10-3 and TRBJ2-7; 9 positions agree with TRBD1. This CDR3 comprises 13 residues. With 4 bases clipped from V and 5 bases from J, the junction kept 3 bases outside the gene matches. Germline loops: CDR1 ENHRY, CDR2 SYGVKD.

This chain connects TRBV4-1 to TRBJ2-5; TRBD2 agrees at 7 bases. The CDR3 loop spans 13 amino acids. V lost 4 bases to trimming and J lost 5 bases; unmatched junction nucleotides: 4. Per the germline V gene, CDR1 is MGHRA and CDR2 is YSYEKL. The CDR3 DNA follows: TGCGCCAGCAGCCGGGGACTATCGGAGACCCAGTACTTC. Translated: CASSRGLSETQYF.

The chain joins TRBV7-2 to TRBJ2-5; the match to TRBD2 covers 14 bases. With V trimmed by 5 bases and J by 7 bases, 3 bases remained unmatched. CDR1 and CDR2 (germline): SGHTA, FQGNSA. The CDR3 is 14 amino acids. CDR3 protein: CASSRGTSGRTQYF. The CDR3 coding sequence is TGTGCCAGCAGCCGCGGGACTAGCGGGAGGACCCAGTACTTC.

This clone was recorded at least ten times. The J gene is TRBJ1-5, the V gene TRBV6-6; 8 bases match TRBD1. Germline V lookup: CDR1 MNHNY, CDR2 SVGAGI (reference sequence). This CDR3 region has 16 residues. The ends lost 6 bases at V and 1 base at J; junction bases unmatched: 8. The CDR3 loop reads CASRQQGAGSNQPQHF. CDR3 nucleotides: TGTGCCAGCAGACAGCAGGGGGCGGGGAGCAATCAGCCCCAGCATTTT.

This chain joins TRBV6-5 and TRBJ1-1; 8 bases match TRBD1. The CDR3 extends over 14 amino acids. V shed 6 bases, J shed 1 base, and the junction held 4 bases outside the gene matches. Germline assignment: CDR1 MNHEY and CDR2 SVGAGI. The CDR3 loop reads CASSRDRTNTEAFF. As DNA, the CDR3 is TGTGCCAGCAGCCGGGACAGGACGAACACTGAAGCTTTCTTT.

This sequence joins TRBV15 and TRBJ2-1; 7 bases are shared with TRBD1. The V segment lost 0 bases and the J segment 7 bases; nucleotides outside the gene matches: 9. The germline V gene encodes CDR1 LNHNV and CDR2 YYDKDF (reference sequence). The CDR3 totals 16 residues. CDR3: CATSREPAGGKNEQFF. DNA for the CDR3: TGTGCCACCAGCAGAGAGCCGGCAGGGGGTAAAAATGAGCAGTTCTTC.

CDR3 nucleotides: TGTGCCAGCAGCTGGACAGTGTTCCAGCCCCAGCATTTT. Amino acid sequence: CASSWTVFQPQHF. The chain has TRBV6-1 and TRBJ1-5; D may be TRBD1 (6 bases). Germline V gene data show CDR1 as MNHNS and CDR2 as SASEGT. Trimming shortened V by 6 bases and J by 7 bases, and 13 bases separated the two germline ends. The CDR3 is 13 amino acids.

This clone was recorded once. The chain joins TRBV4-2 to TRBJ2-7; D unclear. Germline lookup yields CDR1 LGHNA and CDR2 YNFKEQ. The CDR3 loop spans 12 amino acids. V gave up 3 bases and J gave up 0 bases, with 3 bases separating them. CDR3: CASSQNSYEQYF. Written as DNA, the CDR3 is TGTGCCAGCAGCCAGAACTCCTACGAGCAGTACTTC.

This sequence joins TRBV28 and TRBJ1-2, with 8 bases lining up with TRBD1. The V and J ends lost 3 bases and 4 bases, in that order; junction bases with no gene match: 7. The CDR3 covers 15 residues. From germline, CDR1 is MDHEN and CDR2 SYDVKM. CDR3 region: CASSLGTGTGYGYTF. The CDR3 DNA is TGTGCCAGCAGTTTGGGAACAGGGACAGGCTATGGCTACACCTTC.

This clone was seen more than once but under ten times. The genes are TRBV18 and TRBJ1-4; a weak D match, TRBD1 (5 bases). CDR3 length: 15 amino acids. The germline V and J ends were trimmed by 3 bases and 6 bases, with 14 bases remaining between them. Germline lookup yields CDR1 KGHSH and CDR2 LQKENI. In DNA, the CDR3 is TGTGCCAGCTCACCCTTCTGGGGAGGGGATGAAAAACTGTTTTTT. This codes for CASSPFWGGDEKLFF.

This chain joins TRBV6-1 and TRBJ2-3; 9 nucleotides align to TRBD1. CDR3 length: 13 residues. CDR1 is MNHNS, CDR2 SASEGT, per germline. J was trimmed by 4 bases and V by 7 bases; bases with no gene match: 3. The CDR3 is CASMRTGADTQYF. The CDR3 DNA reads TGTGCCAGCATGAGGACAGGGGCAGATACGCAGTATTTT.

In its sample, this clone was seen a few times. The V gene is TRBV30, the J gene TRBJ2-6; unclear D gene. Per the germline V gene, CDR1 is GTSNPN and CDR2 is SVGIG (reference sequence). Trimming removed 0 bases at V and 12 bases at J, with 6 bases between. CDR3 length equals 11 residues. The CDR3 DNA follows: TGTGCCTGGAGTGTAATCGGCGTCCTGACTTTC. Translation: CAWSVIGVLTF.